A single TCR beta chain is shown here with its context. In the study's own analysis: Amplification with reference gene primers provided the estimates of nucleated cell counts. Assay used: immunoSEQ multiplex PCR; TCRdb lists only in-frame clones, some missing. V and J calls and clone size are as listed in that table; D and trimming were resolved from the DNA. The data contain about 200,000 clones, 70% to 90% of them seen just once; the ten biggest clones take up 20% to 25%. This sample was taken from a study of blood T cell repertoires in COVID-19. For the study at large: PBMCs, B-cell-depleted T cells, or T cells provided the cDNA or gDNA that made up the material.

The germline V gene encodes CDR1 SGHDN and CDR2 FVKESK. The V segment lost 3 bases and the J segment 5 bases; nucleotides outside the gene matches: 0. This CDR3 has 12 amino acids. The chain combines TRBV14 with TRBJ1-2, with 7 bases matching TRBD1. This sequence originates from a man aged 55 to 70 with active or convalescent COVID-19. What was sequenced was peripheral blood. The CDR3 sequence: CASSQTGYGYTF. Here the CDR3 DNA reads TGTGCCAGCAGCCAGACAGGGTATGGCTACACCTTC.